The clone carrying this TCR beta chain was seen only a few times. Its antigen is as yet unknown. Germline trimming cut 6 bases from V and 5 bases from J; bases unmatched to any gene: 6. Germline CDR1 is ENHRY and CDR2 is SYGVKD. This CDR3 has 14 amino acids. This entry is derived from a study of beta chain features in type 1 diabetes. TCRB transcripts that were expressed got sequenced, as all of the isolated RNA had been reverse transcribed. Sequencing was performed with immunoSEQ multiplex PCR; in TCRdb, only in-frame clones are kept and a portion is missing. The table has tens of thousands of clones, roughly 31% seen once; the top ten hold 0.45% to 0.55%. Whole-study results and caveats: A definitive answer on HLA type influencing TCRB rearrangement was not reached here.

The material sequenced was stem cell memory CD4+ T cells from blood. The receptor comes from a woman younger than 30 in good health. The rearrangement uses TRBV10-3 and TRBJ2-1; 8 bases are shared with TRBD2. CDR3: CAISSLLADNEQFF. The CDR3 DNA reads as TGTGCCATCAGCTCCTTACTAGCGGACAATGAGCAGTTCTTC.